Included here is one TCR beta chain sequence, with context. This clone was recorded a few times. Its antigen remains undetermined. No base-level quality is on record; no much larger clone is a single base apart. This sample was included in a study of T cell responses to AZD1222 COVID-19 vaccine (dated by TCRdb to the early 2020s). For context, the study as a whole: A total of about 230 trial participants underwent TCR sequencing, of whom 200 to 220 received two doses of AZD1222 and 26 received two doses of the MenACWY control vaccine. Trial participants were enrolled into age subgroups of 18-55, 56-69 and 70-plus years, which contained about 150, 28 and 57 TCR-sequenced participants, respectively. The research as a whole found: Because no day 14 peak-response samples were available, repertoires were characterized only after the peak T cell response. A significant rise in spike-specific TCR breadth and depth was observed after two AZD1222 doses relative to day 0 and relative to MenACWY recipients. Participants were mostly white British, with more females than males. The authors suggested clonal diversity may have been underestimated. Vaccine-associated CD4 TCRs spanned the whole spike protein, with dominant responses in regions 160-218 and 743-854. The 56-69-year group was small, and its depth increase did not reach significance, likely because of low power. Reportedly, almost half of the unique spike-specific TCRs recognized epitopes lying outside the regions that are mutated in the B.1.351 and B.1.1.7 variants. Conclusions about previously exposed vaccinees are limited because only six or seven AZD1222 recipients were SARS-CoV-2 seropositive at baseline.

V was cut back by 5 bases and J by 0 bases, leaving a gap of 13 bases between them. From a lookup of the germline V gene, CDR1 and CDR2 are SGHVS and FNYEAQ. CDR3 length: 16 amino acids, cysteine to phenylalanine. Only the CDR3 region is kept as DNA, spanning 48 bases read in frame from base 1. What the time point label conveys for this sample: about 28 days (+/-7) after the second vaccine dose. AZD1222 recipients with second doses at about 4 weeks or about 12 weeks were pooled, because spike-specific TCR depth and breadth did not differ between schedules. Vaccinee samples were obtained from the UK trials COV001 and COV002, which included a single-blind randomized controlled phase 2/3 trial of AZD1222 (ChAdOx1 nCoV-19) in healthy adults. For TCRbeta chain sequencing, PBMC samples were collected from trial participants at day 0 and at day 28 after the second dose. The CDR3 regions of human TCRbeta chains were analyzed by immunosequencing. The study's own analysis went as follows. TCRs in the repertoires were matched against a reference library of SARS-CoV-2-specific TCRs that had been generated with the MIRA antigen-specificity platform. Breadth meant the fraction of unique TCRs that were SARS-CoV-2-associated, whereas depth meant the fraction of total T cells that were SARS-CoV-2-associated. Using the MIRA data, each spike-specific TCR was mapped to the spike region that the TCR reacts to and placed in a CD4 or CD8 class. Log10-transformed breadth and depth values were compared by one-way ANOVA with Sidak's multiple comparisons tests. TCRdb re-hosts the immuneACCESS table, in-frame sequences only. Its copies lack some clones; in the studies checked, an unresolved V gene accounts for under half of them, and the cause for the rest is not known. V, J and clone size reflect that table, while D and trimming were determined from the DNA. The sample records about 97,000 clones, more than 70% of which are singletons. Of the sample, 10% is held by the ten largest clones.

This TCR came from an adult who received the AZD1222 COVID-19 vaccine. Specimen: peripheral blood, collected 28 days after the second AZD1222 dose. The sequence links TRBV7-6 to TRBJ1-4; the D gene assignment is ambiguous. For the CDR3, the sequence is CASSARPGATNEKLFF. The DNA is TGTGCCAGCAGCGCCCGCCCAGGTGCAACTAATGAAAAACTGTTTTTT.